This T cell receptor beta chain was retrieved from a study of T cells in women clearing cervical HPV infection. Study results and limitations: TRBV6-7 abundance was lower in cases than controls (roughly 0.12% versus 0.15%). Effector/memory and HPV-specific T cells were not isolated, and association timing is unknown.

In the case of this clone: Its antigen is unidentified. With the read ending 3 residues before the CDR3 end, the germline J gene is used to fill in that end.

Germline-derived CDR1 and CDR2 are SGHRS and YFSETQ. The CDR3 runs 14 residues. All participants had a single incident cervical HPV16 infection, and prevalent HPV16 infections were excluded. Clones were read by immunoSEQ multiplex PCR, and TCRdb kept only the in-frame ones, dropping some. The sample totals some 30,000 clones. The sequenced sample consisted of blood buffy coat. The sequence derives from a woman between 18 and 70 years old with a cervical HPV16 infection that either progressed to CIN3+ or cleared (not recorded which). The V and J genes are TRBV5-1 and TRBJ1-2, with D perhaps matching TRBD1 (5 bases). CDR3 DNA (partial): TGCGCCAGCAGCTTGGGGTTCGGGGGTGAGGGC. Amino acids: CASSLGFGGEG. The CDR3 in its entirety is CASSLGFGGEGYTF.